The sequence of this TCR beta chain was determined in a study of blood T cell repertoires in COVID-19 (dated by TCRdb to 2020 to 2022). As for the study more broadly: Collaborator samples came from the United States, Italy and Spain and covered acute and convalescent phases of COVID-19. The material from the prospective study consisted of cDNA or gDNA derived from T cells, B-cell-depleted T cells, or PBMCs. Subjects who had been exposed to COVID-19, were actively infected with it, or had recovered from it provided the deeply sampled blood TCRbeta repertoires that made up the dataset. The repertoires were released in a freely available public database intended as a resource for research on the immune response to SARS-CoV-2. Samples came from the ongoing ImmuneRACE study (first 160 participants) plus 1,254 subjects from 6 global collaborators. A de-identified subject ID, COVID-19 status, age in years and sex were almost always included in the sample metadata. Where available, HLA class I and class II types were obtained from metadata supplied by the sample provider rather than from assay-based typing.

The immunoSEQ Assay, a bias-controlled multiplex PCR, was used to amplify TCRbeta CDR3 regions from genomic DNA. Regarding the original processing steps: Nucleated cell counts per sample were estimated from amplification of reference gene primers within the assay. Sequence reads were collapsed and filtered to measure the absolute abundance of every unique TCRbeta CDR3 rearrangement. For each sample, productive Simpson clonality was calculated as the square root of Simpson's diversity index over productive rearrangements. TCRdb's version of the immuneACCESS table is confined to in-frame rearrangements and falls short of the full clone set. An unresolved V gene accounts for under half of the shortfall where checked; the remainder is of unknown origin. Clone size and the V and J calls come from that table; the DNA yielded D and trimming. This sample has around 100,000 clones in its table, and approximately 84% of those were observed once. Jointly, the top ten make up about 11% of the sample.

Regarding this clone: Its antigen specificity is not known. Per-base quality was not reported, and no clone a single base away is much larger than it.

Trimming costs V 5 bases and J 6 bases, and their ends lie 21 bases apart. For CDR1 and CDR2, the germline V gene lists SGHDN and FVKESK. Counted from cysteine to phenylalanine, this CDR3 has 16 amino acids. Just CDR3 DNA is preserved here, 48 bases in frame from base 1. Overall study outcomes, separate from this receptor: How much clinical and demographic metadata was included differed by source and by participant, and the metadata was provided uncurated.

Collaborating institutions collected whole blood in K2EDTA tubes following their own protocols. For TCRbeta analysis, collaborator samples were shipped as frozen whole blood, as isolated PBMCs, or as DNA extracted from either sample type. This receptor chain uses TRBV14 and TRBJ2-3, and TRBD2 may be the D gene, going by 6 matching bases. The clonotype comes from a human donor in a cohort sampled during active COVID-19. The sequenced sample was peripheral blood. The CDR3 is CASSTRDSLRWDTQYF. The nucleotide sequence is TGTGCCAGCAGCACCCGGGACTCCCTTCGTTGGGATACGCAGTATTTT.